One and the same sample provided the 32 T cell receptor beta chains below, sequenced in a study of blood T cells in healthy people across ages. Primed by a sample-barcoded 5' primer and a J-beta primer mix, a second PCR proceeded for about 7 to 11 cycles. TCRdb used MiXCR to reprocess the 5' RACE reads, holding one entry per CDR3 protein. The table lists some 1 million distinct CDR3 sequences, 40% to 55% of them singletons, with approximately 17% in the top ten. Input material: blood. The receptor set was obtained from an older woman in good health.

V gene TRBV7-9 combines with J gene TRBJ2-5; D is ambiguous. Judging by the DNA end, TRBJ2-7 fits better; the J call may be wrong. The CDR3 has 14 residues. Germline-derived CDR1 and CDR2 are SEHNR and FQNEAQ (reference sequence). The CDR3 coding sequence is TGTGCCAGCAGCTTAGTGGGTAATAACTACGAGCAGTACTTC. Translating it yields CASSLVGNNYEQYF.

The rearrangement joins TRBV2 to TRBJ2-7, with D possibly TRBD1 on 5 matching bases. The CDR3 has 13 residues. V lost 6 bases, J lost 4 bases, and 13 bases lay in between. Germline assignment: CDR1 SNHLY and CDR2 FYNNEI. CDR3 sequence: CASRGPWGYEQYF. The CDR3 nucleotides read TGTGCCAGCAGGGGGCCATGGGGATACGAGCAGTACTTC.

This clonotype was recorded a few times. The J gene is TRBJ1-1, the V gene TRBV5-1; tentative D call: TRBD1 (5 bases). Germline CDR1 reads SGHRS; CDR2 reads YFSETQ. The length of the CDR3 is 15 residues. V was pared by 4 bases and J by 1 base, with 14 bases between. The CDR3 reads CASSEGGAANTEAFF. CDR3 DNA: TGCGCCAGCAGCGAGGGCGGGGCGGCGAACACTGAAGCTTTCTTT.

A word on this clonotype: Its ends do not fully match the called genes, so a read error is possible. This chain uses TRBV3-1 with TRBJ1-2; perhaps TRBD1 as D (5 bases). The CDR3 spans 15 residues. Looked up from germline, CDR1 is LGHDT and CDR2 is YNNKEL (reference sequence). In nucleotides, the CDR3 is TGTGCCGGCAGCCAAGGCCAGAGGGGTTCGGGAGGCTACACCTTC. This translates into CAGSQGQRGSGGYTF.

This chain links TRBV20-1 with TRBJ2-4; D gene uncertain. The germline gives CDR1 DFQATT, CDR2 SNEGSKA (reference sequence). V lost 2 bases and J 13 bases, leaving 21 bases between the germline ends. The CDR3 length is 14 residues. The CDR3 region has the DNA TGCAGTGCTAGACCTCCGGCAGCTATAGCAGAGCAGTACTTC. As protein: CSARPPAAIAEQYF.

This clonotype was observed a few times. The chain has TRBV20-1 and TRBJ2-7, with 11 bases that match TRBD2. This CDR3 comprises 15 residues. The V gene end was trimmed by 0 bases and the J gene end by 3 bases; junction bases not matched to a gene: 4. Germline V gene lookup returns CDR1 DFQATT and CDR2 SNEGSKA (reference sequence). The DNA for the CDR3 is TGCAGTGCTAGAGAACTAGCGGGAGCGCACTACGAGCAGTACTTC. Protein: CSARELAGAHYEQYF.

There are many counts of this clonotype. The chain uses TRBV6-5 and TRBJ2-1; 8 bases are shared with TRBD2. J was trimmed by 6 bases and V by 2 bases; bases with no gene match: 0. Germline CDR1 MNHEY, CDR2 SVGAGI. CDR3 size: 13 residues. CDR3 region: CASSYGTSNEQFF. For the CDR3, the DNA is TGTGCCAGCAGTTACGGGACTAGCAATGAGCAGTTCTTC.

The genes are TRBV27 and TRBJ2-1; D possibly corresponds to TRBD1 (5 bases). The CDR3 is 12 residues long. The germline V gene encodes CDR1 MNHEY and CDR2 SMNVEV (reference sequence). V was shortened by 5 bases and J by 7 bases, with 9 bases between the two germline ends. The CDR3 loop reads CASSPGKNEQFF. The CDR3 region has the DNA TGTGCCAGCAGTCCAGGGAAAAATGAGCAGTTCTTC.

This clonotype appeared a few times. This sequence joins TRBV6-5 and TRBJ2-1; either TRBD1 or TRBD2 may supply D (5 bases each). The CDR3 spans 13 residues. Germline V gene lookup returns CDR1 MNHEY and CDR2 SVGAGI. V lost 0 bases and J 8 bases, leaving 8 bases between the germline ends. The CDR3 DNA reads as TGTGCCAGCAGTTACTCGAGGGGTTATGAGCAGTTCTTC. It specifies CASSYSRGYEQFF.

This chain connects TRBV7-8 to TRBJ2-5; D may be TRBD2 (6 bases). Germline values: CDR1 SGHVS, CDR2 FQNEAQ. Trimming shortened V by 5 bases and J by 11 bases, and 27 bases separated the two germline ends. The CDR3 runs 16 residues. CDR3 amino acids: CASSPLRGGLVNEQYF. The CDR3 nucleotides read TGTGCCAGCAGCCCGCTCCGGGGAGGATTAGTAAATGAGCAGTACTTC.

This chain links TRBV29-1 with TRBJ2-1, with D hard to call. Per the germline V gene, CDR1 is SQVTM and CDR2 is ANQGSEA. This CDR3 has 14 residues. Trimming shortened V by 5 bases and J by 4 bases, and 15 bases separated the two germline ends. The CDR3 region has the DNA TGCAGCGTTTCACACAGACCCGTGTACAATGAGCAGTTCTTC. Amino acids: CSVSHRPVYNEQFF.

V usage is TRBV30 and J usage is TRBJ2-5, with 11 nucleotides matching TRBD2. The DNA end is a closer match to TRBJ2-7, so the J assignment may be wrong. The CDR3 sequence is 14 residues long. Per the germline V gene, CDR1 is GTSNPN and CDR2 is SVGIG (reference sequence). The chain's CDR3 is CAWRIAGGVGEQYF. The CDR3 bases are TGTGCCTGGAGAATAGCGGGAGGGGTGGGCGAGCAGTACTTC.

A remark on this clonotype: A junction end diverges from the germline sequence, so it may reflect a read error. V is TRBV6-1 and J is TRBJ1-4; a possible D gene is TRBD1 (5 bases). CDR1 MNHNS and CDR2 SASEGT come from the germline V gene. The CDR3 contains 17 residues. The CDR3: CASRRALPGRGGEKLFF. The CDR3 nucleotides read TGTGCCAGCAGGAGAGCCCTACCGGGACGTGGGGGTGAAAAGCTGTTTTTT.

This clonotype has just a few counts. The chain employs TRBV7-2 and TRBJ1-4; D is possibly TRBD1 (5 bases). V was cut by 5 bases and J by 5 bases, with 12 bases left in between. CDR3 length equals 14 residues. Per the germline V gene, CDR1 is SGHTA and CDR2 is FQGNSA. The CDR3 protein is CASSRGPLNEKLFF. CDR3 nucleotide sequence: TGTGCCAGCAGCCGGGGACCCTTGAATGAAAAACTGTTTTTT.

This clonotype appeared once. At one end, the junction sequence differs from germline, possibly due to a read error. CDR3 loop: CACSSGGRGEQYF. The CDR3 DNA follows: TGTGCCTGCAGCTCGGGCGGCCGCGGCGAGCAGTACTTC. The chain links TRBV7-3 to TRBJ2-4; no definite D call. The J call may be faulty, since TRBJ2-7 better matches the DNA end. The V gene's germline CDR1 is SGHTA and CDR2 FQGTGA. This CDR3 has 13 amino acids.

The chain couples TRBV15 to TRBJ2-1, with TRBD2 identical over 11 bases. V lost 6 bases, J lost 7 bases, and 11 bases stayed unmatched. Germline CDR1 LNHNV, CDR2 YYDKDF (reference sequence). CDR3 length: 16 amino acids. The DNA of the CDR3 is TGTGCCACCAGTACCCCTACTAGCGGGAGTTCGAATGAGCAGTTCTTC. Translating gives CATSTPTSGSSNEQFF.

This clonotype was seen more than once but under ten times. The V and J genes are TRBV6-6 and TRBJ2-3; the D is unclear. The CDR3 extends over 14 amino acids. V was cut by 5 bases and J by 1 base, with 10 bases left in between. CDR1 and CDR2 from the germline V gene are MNHNY and SVGAGI (reference sequence). CDR3 region: CASSVSLRTDTQYF. CDR3 coding DNA: TGTGCCAGCAGTGTGTCCCTCCGCACAGATACGCAGTATTTT.

This clonotype was counted a few times. V and J are TRBV3-1 and TRBJ2-5, with 8 bases fitting TRBD2. The J call may be faulty, since TRBJ2-7 better matches the DNA end. The CDR3 is 15 residues long. Germline V gene sequence: CDR1 LGHDT, CDR2 YNNKEL (reference sequence). CDR3 bases: TGTGCCAGCAGCCCCCGGGGGGGAGGAGGCTACGAGCAGTACTTC. Translation gives CASSPRGGGGYEQYF.

The chain carries TRBV6-1 and TRBJ2-7; D possibly corresponds to TRBD2 (5 bases). The CDR3 contains 13 residues. Germline V lookup: CDR1 MNHNS, CDR2 SASEGT. V was trimmed by 7 bases and J by 4 bases, leaving 14 bases between them. The CDR3 is CASTEGRAYEQYF. The CDR3 DNA reads as TGTGCCAGCACCGAGGGCCGGGCGTACGAGCAGTACTTC.

This chain joins TRBV11-2 and TRBJ2-1, with 13 bases identical to TRBD2. Trimming took 1 base from V and 8 from J; bases not matched to a gene: 5. Germline-derived CDR1 and CDR2 are SGHAT and FQNNGV. This CDR3 contains 16 residues. Here the CDR3 reads CASSLGTSGRTDEQFF. The CDR3 region has the DNA TGTGCCAGCAGCTTAGGGACTAGCGGGAGAACCGATGAGCAGTTCTTC. The whole variable domain, remainder taken from reference TRBV11-2 and TRBJ2-1, is EAGVAQSPRYKIIEKRQSVAFWCNPISGHATLYWYQQILGQGPKLLIQFQNNGVVDDSQLPKDRFSAERLKGVDSTLKIQPAKLEDSAVYLCASSLGTSGRTDEQFFGPGTRLTVL.

J is TRBJ2-1 and V is TRBV9; tentative D call: TRBD1 (6 bases). Germline values: CDR1 SGDLS, CDR2 YYNGEE. V dropped 2 bases and J dropped 0 bases, with 12 bases sitting between them. The CDR3 is made up of 16 amino acids. In nucleotides, the CDR3 is TGTGCCAGCAGCGTTGGGACACCTAGCTCCTACAATGAGCAGTTCTTC. This translates into CASSVGTPSSYNEQFF.

The rearrangement uses TRBV11-1 and TRBJ1-1; no definite D call. The CDR3 runs 13 residues. Germline CDR1 and CDR2: SGHAT and FQDESV (reference sequence). V gave up 3 bases and J gave up 4 bases, with 9 bases separating them. CDR3 region: CASSFRDFTEAFF. DNA for the CDR3: TGTGCCAGCAGCTTTCGGGATTTCACTGAAGCTTTCTTT.

This clonotype was detected only a few times. The chain recombines TRBV10-3 with TRBJ2-4; D is perhaps TRBD1 (7 bases). Germline V lookup: CDR1 ENHRY, CDR2 SYGVKD. Between the trimmed V and J ends, which lost 5 bases and 7 bases, there was a span of 9 bases. The CDR3 extends over 12 amino acids. The CDR3 spells CAISSGGNIQYF. CDR3 nucleotide sequence: TGTGCCATCAGTTCAGGGGGGAACATTCAGTACTTC.

This clonotype was seen a handful of times. The chain uses TRBV6-6 and TRBJ2-7; D gene unclear. V lost 0 bases, J lost 7 bases, and 7 bases lay in between. CDR1 is MNHNY, CDR2 SVGAGI, per germline (reference sequence). This CDR3 is 12 amino acids long. CDR3 DNA: TGTGCCAGCAGTTACTCGTTGAGGGAGCAGTACTTC. Its protein product is CASSYSLREQYF.

This clonotype was seen only a few times. V is TRBV10-3 and J is TRBJ2-1; D is ambiguous. Germline V lookup: CDR1 ENHRY, CDR2 SYGVKD. CDR3 length: 13 residues. Trimming shortened V by 0 bases and J by 9 bases, and 9 bases separated the two germline ends. CDR3 nucleotide sequence: TGTGCCATCAGTGAGTCAGCAACTATTGAGCAGTTCTTC. Its translation is CAISESATIEQFF.

The sample holds a few counts of this clonotype. The chain carries TRBV5-1 and TRBJ2-5; D may be TRBD1 (5 bases). Trimming shortened V by 4 bases and J by 1 base, and 14 bases separated the two germline ends. Germline CDR1 and CDR2: SGHRS and YFSETQ. This CDR3 comprises 15 residues. CDR3 in amino acids: CASSARTGIQETQYF. In DNA, the CDR3 is TGCGCCAGCAGCGCTAGAACAGGTATCCAAGAGACCCAGTACTTC. Full variable domain (remainder filled in from reference TRBV5-1 and TRBJ2-5): KAGVTQTPRYLIKTRGQQVTLSCSPISGHRSVSWYQQTPGQGLQFLFEYFSETQRNKGNFPGRFSGRQFSNSRSEMNVSTLELGDSALYLCASSARTGIQETQYFGPGTRLLVL.

The chain carries TRBV7-8 and TRBJ2-3, with 7 bases matching TRBD2. V lost 5 bases to trimming and J lost 9 bases; unmatched junction nucleotides: 8. The germline V gene encodes CDR1 SGHVS and CDR2 FQNEAQ. The CDR3 consists of 13 residues. The CDR3 loop reads CASSPTSVSTQYF. The CDR3 coding sequence is TGTGCCAGCAGCCCAACTAGCGTGTCCACGCAGTATTTT.

V is TRBV20-1 and J is TRBJ2-7; 7 nucleotides agree with TRBD2. Germline V gives CDR1 DFQATT, CDR2 SNEGSKA (reference sequence). J lost 6 bases, V lost 5 bases, and 16 bases had no gene match. The CDR3 spans 15 residues. The CDR3 sequence: CSAPYPRASGGEQYF. The CDR3 nucleotides are TGCAGTGCTCCCTACCCGAGGGCCTCGGGGGGCGAGCAGTACTTC.

The rearrangement uses TRBV6-5 and TRBJ1-2; the D is unclear. CDR1 and CDR2 from the germline V gene are MNHEY and SVGAGI. Trimming left V 8 bases short and J 8 bases short, with 21 bases between. The length of the CDR3 is 14 residues. CDR3 in amino acids: CASGARAPARGYTF. CDR3 DNA sequence: TGTGCCAGCGGTGCGAGGGCTCCAGCTCGGGGCTACACCTTC.

V is TRBV15 and J is TRBJ2-3; perhaps D is TRBD1 or TRBD2 (6 bases each). The CDR3 covers 16 residues. Trimming pared 5 bases from V and 4 bases from J, leaving 19 bases between. Germline CDR1 reads LNHNV; CDR2 reads YYDKDF (reference sequence). CDR3 sequence (DNA): TGTGCCACCAGCCCAAAAAGGGGGGACGGGGCAGATACGCAGTATTTT. Encoded protein: CATSPKRGDGADTQYF.

This clonotype came up a few times. The chain carries TRBV25-1 and TRBJ1-2; D is unresolved. From germline, CDR1 is MGHDK and CDR2 SYGVNS. Trimming shortened V by 1 base and J by 7 bases, and 1 base separated the two germline ends. This CDR3 has 10 residues. As DNA, the CDR3 is TGTGCCAGCAGTGAATCTGGCTACACCTTC. Protein sequence: CASSESGYTF.

Concerning this clonotype: One end of the junction is discordant with germline, which a read error may explain. The V and J genes are TRBV3-1 and TRBJ2-2; D unclear. The CDR3 is made up of 15 amino acids. The germline gives CDR1 LGHDT, CDR2 YNNKEL (reference sequence). The DNA of the CDR3 is TGTGCCAGCAGCTTGGGTGGCCCGAACATCGGGGAGCTGTTTTTT. Amino acids: CASSLGGPNIGELFF.